Shown below are 22 T cell receptor beta chains from a single sample sequenced in a study of shared clonotypes between healthy human individuals. The naive CD8 population came from CD45RO-negative cells selected for CCR7, without terminally differentiated effector memory CD45RA+ cells. The assay was immunoSEQ multiplex PCR, and TCRdb's table has in-frame clones only and misses some. This sample has about 2.1 million clones, with about 93% found just once. The sequenced sample consisted of naive CD8+ T cells from PBMCs. These receptors were taken from a man younger than 30 in good health. Some clones in this sample may be carry-over from other donors' samples.

The chain recombines TRBV14 with TRBJ2-3; D might be TRBD2 (5 bases). Trimming shortened V by 4 bases and J by 1 base, and 18 bases separated the two germline ends. Germline V gene lookup returns CDR1 SGHDN and CDR2 FVKESK. The CDR3 loop spans 17 amino acids. In nucleotides, the CDR3 is TGTGCCAGCAGCCCCAACGGGGTAGTTGCGGGCACAGATACGCAGTATTTT. Amino acids: CASSPNGVVAGTDTQYF.

In DNA form, the CDR3 reads TGTGCCAGCAGTTACTGGGCAGGGAGAGGAACAGATACGCAGTATTTT. Translating gives CASSYWAGRGTDTQYF. The chain uses TRBV6-5 and TRBJ2-3; D tentatively reads TRBD1 or TRBD2 (5 bases each). Trimming took 1 base from V and 3 from J, leaving 14 bases between them. Germline V gene data show CDR1 as MNHEY and CDR2 as SVGAGI. This CDR3 is 16 amino acids long.

Turning to this clone: Other DNA sequences in this sample translate to the same CDR3. The chain combines TRBV18 with TRBJ2-2; the D is unclear. Deletions cut 3 bases from V and 2 bases from J, with 1 base between. This CDR3 is 12 amino acids long. Germline V lookup: CDR1 KGHSH, CDR2 LQKENI. CDR3 region: CASSPNTGELFF. CDR3 bases: TGTGCCAGCTCACCTAACACCGGGGAGCTGTTTTTT. Supplemented by reference TRBV18 and TRBJ2-2, the full variable domain reads NAGVMQNPRHLVRRRGQEARLRCSPMKGHSHVYWYRQLPEEGLKFMVYLQKENIIDESGMPKERFSAEFPKEGPSILRIQQVVRGDSAAYFCASSPNTGELFFGEGSRLTVL.

V usage is TRBV29-1 and J usage is TRBJ2-4, with D uncertain. Trimming removed 4 bases at V and 8 bases at J, with 6 bases between. Germline V lookup: CDR1 SQVTM, CDR2 ANQGSEA. The CDR3 covers 10 residues. CDR3 DNA: TGCAGCGTTGTTGATTACATTCAGTACTTC. Its translation: CSVVDYIQYF. The full variable domain, its missing parts supplied by reference TRBV29-1 and TRBJ2-4, is SAVISQKPSRDICQRGTSLTIQCQVDSQVTMMFWYRQQPGQSLTLIATANQGSEATYESGFVIDKFPISRPNLTFSTLTVSNMSPEDSSIYLCSVVDYIQYFGAGTRLSVL.

V usage is TRBV28 and J usage is TRBJ2-3, with D unresolved. The V gene's germline CDR1 is MDHEN and CDR2 SYDVKM. V was pared by 5 bases and J by 3 bases, with 12 bases between. The CDR3 consists of 14 residues. CDR3: CASSPPLGTDTQYF. Here the CDR3 DNA reads TGTGCCAGCAGTCCTCCCCTAGGGACAGATACGCAGTATTTT. Filled out from reference TRBV28 and TRBJ2-3, the complete variable domain reads DVKVTQSSRYLVKRTGEKVFLECVQDMDHENMFWYRQDPGLGLRLIYFSYDVKMKEKGDIPEGYSVSREKKERFSLILESASTNQTSMYLCASSPPLGTDTQYFGPGTRLTVL.

The V call is TRBV29-1, the J call TRBJ2-1, with 10 bases lining up with TRBD1. CDR3 length equals 13 residues. V was pared by 3 bases and J by 7 bases, with 3 bases of the junction left unmatched. The germline gives CDR1 SQVTM, CDR2 ANQGSEA. The CDR3 sequence is CSVDGTGVNEQFF. For the CDR3, the DNA is TGCAGCGTTGACGGGACAGGGGTGAATGAGCAGTTCTTC.

The rearrangement uses TRBV4-1 and TRBJ1-2; TRBD1 agrees at 8 bases. This CDR3 has 15 residues. Germline V gives CDR1 MGHRA, CDR2 YSYEKL. The V gene end was trimmed by 4 bases and the J gene end by 2 bases; junction bases not matched to a gene: 6. This CDR3 is CASSLGTGLNYGYTF. The CDR3 nucleotides read TGCGCCAGCAGCCTAGGGACAGGACTCAACTATGGCTACACCTTC.

This clone was seen just once. This chain links TRBV27 with TRBJ2-7; a possible D gene is TRBD1 (5 bases). This CDR3 has 14 residues. Germline CDR1 reads MNHEY; CDR2 reads SMNVEV (reference sequence). Trimming shortened V by 8 bases and J by 1 base, and 15 bases separated the two germline ends. This CDR3 reads CASGPRQGSYEQYF. The CDR3 DNA reads TGTGCCAGCGGCCCACGGCAGGGTTCCTACGAGCAGTACTTC.

The rearrangement links TRBV27 to TRBJ2-3; the D gene could be TRBD1 or TRBD2 (5 bases each). The CDR3 is made up of 15 amino acids. V lost 8 bases, J lost 4 bases, and 19 bases lay in between. Germline V lookup: CDR1 MNHEY, CDR2 SMNVEV (reference sequence). CDR3 amino acids: CASQQQGAPPDTQYF. The CDR3 DNA is TGTGCCAGCCAACAGCAGGGAGCCCCACCAGATACGCAGTATTTT.

V usage is TRBV4-1 and J usage is TRBJ2-5, with 13 nucleotides matching TRBD2. The end of the DNA is better explained by TRBJ2-7, so the J call may be wrong. Germline V CDR1 and CDR2: MGHRA, YSYEKL. The CDR3 covers 15 residues. The CDR3, as DNA: TGCGCCAGCAGCGCACTAGCGGGAGGGTACTACGAGCAGTACTTC. Translation: CASSALAGGYYEQYF.

V is TRBV9 and J is TRBJ1-1; unclear D gene. Germline CDR1 and CDR2: SGDLS and YYNGEE. The CDR3 is made up of 15 amino acids. The ends were cut back, 2 bases at V and 4 bases at J, with 15 bases in the middle. The CDR3 spells CASSVSGGWGTEAFF. For the CDR3, the DNA is TGTGCCAGCAGCGTCTCGGGAGGGTGGGGCACTGAAGCTTTCTTT.

The CDR3 DNA reads TGTGCCAGCAGTGAGATAATGAGAATAACTACGGAGGAGCAGTACTTC. This sequence encodes CASSEIMRITTEEQYF. The V call is TRBV2, the J call TRBJ2-7; D is ambiguous. The V and J ends lost 3 bases and 7 bases respectively, with 22 bases between them. CDR1 is SNHLY, CDR2 FYNNEI, per germline. This CDR3 comprises 16 residues. The full variable domain, completed using reference TRBV2 and TRBJ2-7, is EPEVTQTPSHQVTQMGQEVILRCVPISNHLYFYWYRQILGQKVEFLVSFYNNEISEKSEIFDDQFSVERPDGSNFTLKIRSTKLEDSAMYFCASSEIMRITTEEQYFGPGTRLTVT.

The chain links TRBV10-3 to TRBJ2-5; 9 nucleotides align to TRBD2. Germline V gene sequence: CDR1 ENHRY, CDR2 SYGVKD. Trimming at V came to 2 bases and at J to 5 bases, leaving 6 bases not matched to a gene. The CDR3 covers 15 residues. As DNA, the CDR3 is TGTGCCATCAGTGAGGCACTAGCGGGTGGTGAGACCCAGTACTTC. Encoded protein: CAISEALAGGETQYF.

The chain links TRBV27 to TRBJ2-7; 7 nucleotides align to TRBD2. Trimming took 7 bases from V and 4 from J; bases not matched to a gene: 16. The CDR3 contains 16 residues. Germline V gene lookup returns CDR1 MNHEY and CDR2 SMNVEV (reference sequence). CDR3 sequence: CASTPSAGEQIYEQYF. CDR3 in DNA: TGTGCCAGCACCCCATCGGCGGGGGAGCAAATATACGAGCAGTACTTC.

In its sample, this clone was seen once. This sequence joins TRBV4-1 and TRBJ2-1, with TRBD2 identical over 8 bases. This CDR3 contains 16 residues. Germline V CDR1 and CDR2: MGHRA, YSYEKL. With 1 base clipped from V and 9 bases from J, the junction kept 11 bases outside the gene matches. CDR3 sequence (DNA): TGCGCCAGCAGCCAAGGATTAGCGGGGCCAAGCGGTGAGCAGTTCTTC. Its translation is CASSQGLAGPSGEQFF.

The chain carries TRBV6-1 and TRBJ1-2; TRBD1 agrees at 7 bases. Per germline, CDR1 MNHNS and CDR2 SASEGT. The CDR3 runs 16 residues. V lost 1 base to trimming and J lost 5 bases; unmatched junction nucleotides: 10. CDR3 sequence reads: CASSEGAGGGWYGYTF. CDR3 DNA: TGTGCCAGCAGTGAAGGGGCAGGGGGTGGATGGTATGGCTACACCTTC.

The table lists this clone with a count of one. V gene TRBV6-6 combines with J gene TRBJ2-3; 13 nucleotides line up with TRBD2. The CDR3 is 15 residues long. CDR1 is MNHNY, CDR2 SVGAGI, per germline (reference sequence). V gave up 5 bases and J gave up 3 bases; unmatched junction bases: 2. CDR3 nucleotides: TGTGCCAGCAGTCCGACTAGCGGGAGGACAGATACGCAGTATTTT. Translation: CASSPTSGRTDTQYF.

The chain combines TRBV11-2 with TRBJ2-1; D gene unclear. Germline V gives CDR1 SGHAT, CDR2 FQNNGV. The CDR3 contains 15 residues. Trimming took off 5 bases at V and 0 bases at J, with 11 bases between the two ends. Written as DNA, the CDR3 is TGTGCCAGCAGCCCCCGACGTTCCTCCTACAATGAGCAGTTCTTC. Translation: CASSPRRSSYNEQFF.

The J gene is TRBJ1-2, the V gene TRBV28; TRBD1 aligns across 7 bases. This CDR3 spans 15 amino acids. Trimming at V came to 3 bases and at J to 4 bases, leaving 8 bases not matched to a gene. CDR1 and CDR2 from the germline V gene are MDHEN and SYDVKM. CDR3 residues: CASSLKEGAFYGYTF. In DNA, the CDR3 is TGTGCCAGCAGTTTGAAAGAGGGGGCTTTCTATGGCTACACCTTC.

This chain uses TRBV27 with TRBJ1-1; no reliable D call. V shed 6 bases and J shed 8 bases, with 13 bases lying between them. Germline V gives CDR1 MNHEY, CDR2 SMNVEV (reference sequence). The CDR3 has 12 amino acids. The CDR3 loop reads CASRSPGNEAFF. CDR3 coding DNA: TGTGCCAGCAGATCCCCCGGGAACGAAGCTTTCTTT.

This clone was recorded once. At the DNA level, this CDR3 is encoded by other sequences in the same sample as well. The J gene is TRBJ2-2, the V gene TRBV29-1; D remains unclear. The CDR3 has 13 amino acids. Trimming shortened V by 4 bases and J by 1 base, and 7 bases separated the two germline ends. CDR1 SQVTM and CDR2 ANQGSEA come from the germline V gene. CDR3 region: CSVVGGNTGELFF. Written as DNA, the CDR3 is TGCAGCGTTGTGGGCGGGAACACCGGGGAGCTGTTTTTT.

The rearrangement uses TRBV5-8 and TRBJ2-7; D is possibly TRBD1 or TRBD2 (5 bases each). Germline CDR1 and CDR2: SGHTS and YDEGEE. The CDR3 totals 14 residues. Deletions cut 4 bases from V and 3 bases from J, with 14 bases between. CDR3 DNA sequence: TGTGCCAGCAGCCCTACCGGGACCCTCTACGAGCAGTACTTC. It is translated as CASSPTGTLYEQYF. Based on the CDR3 plus reference TRBV5-8 and TRBJ2-7, the full variable domain is EAGVTQSPTHLIKTRGQQATLRCSPISGHTSVYWYQQALGLGLQFLLWYDEGEERNRGNFPPRFSGRQFPNYSSELNVNALELEDSALYLCASSPTGTLYEQYFGPGTRLTVT.